Described below is a single TCR beta chain sequence and its context. These data come from a study of blood T cell repertoires in COVID-19. Germline CDR1 reads WNHNN; CDR2 reads SYGVQD (reference sequence). V lost 5 bases, J lost 0 bases, and 17 bases lay in between. This CDR3 is built from 17 residues. Only in-frame clones appear in the TCRdb table, and some are missing; sequencing was by immunoSEQ multiplex PCR. The table records around 130,000 clones, about 88% of them present only once. This TCR came from a woman aged 45 to 65 who had recovered from COVID-19. What was sequenced was PBMCs or T cells enriched from blood (not recorded which). The V gene is TRBV10-1, the J gene TRBJ2-1; TRBD2 is a possible D gene (6 bases). This CDR3 reads CASSSRRGASSYNEQFF. CDR3 coding DNA: TGCGCCAGCAGTAGTCGCCGCGGGGCGAGCTCCTACAATGAGCAGTTCTTC.